The following is a TCR beta chain sequence with its context. The antigen remains undetermined. Distinct nucleotide sequences in the sample also encode this CDR3. Data came from immunoSEQ multiplex PCR; TCRdb stores just in-frame clones and leaves some out. The repertoire includes around 120,000 clones, 95% of them detected once, and around 3% sits in the top ten. This specimen belongs to a study of graft-versus-host responses after intestinal transplantation. Regarding the study as a whole: Detected in recipient marrow were GvH clones, some of which were first observed in ileum or blood.

After removal of 5 bases from V and 5 bases from J, the junction contained 6 bases not matched to a gene. Germline CDR1 is SNHLY and CDR2 is FYNNEI. The CDR3 consists of 14 residues. This sample comprised unstimulated CD8+ T cells sorted from spleen or lymph node cells, obtained before intestinal transplant. The receptor comes from a human donor who received an intestinal transplant. V and J are TRBV2 and TRBJ2-5; 9 bases align to TRBD1. This CDR3 reads CASSPQGAGETQYF. CDR3 coding DNA: TGTGCCAGCAGTCCACAGGGGGCAGGGGAGACCCAGTACTTC.